This T cell receptor (beta chain) was identified during a study of T-cell memory formation after mild COVID-19. Whole-study findings and limits: Contracting CD8+ clones were enriched in EMRA, CD4+ mainly in CM and EM.

Concerning this clonotype itself: What it binds is unknown.

The CDR3 sequence is 15 residues long. The germline gives CDR1 SGHRS, CDR2 YFSETQ. V lost 4 bases, J lost 2 bases, and 8 bases stayed unmatched. A single record per CDR3 protein comes from TCRdb applying MiXCR to the 5' RACE reads. The sample lists hundreds of thousands of distinct CDR3 sequences; over 20% were seen once. This receptor was obtained from an adult woman who had mild COVID-19 (a few samples of this study predate the infection). Cell type and time point are not known. What was sequenced was PBMCs or a T cell subset sorted from them (not recorded which). V and J are TRBV5-1 and TRBJ2-5, with 7 nucleotides matching TRBD1. This CDR3 is CASSPMGQIQETQYF. The DNA for the CDR3 is TGCGCCAGCAGCCCCATGGGACAGATACAAGAGACCCAGTACTTC.